A selection of T cell receptor beta chains follows, all from one sample in a study of T cells in Graves' hyperthyroidism and ophthalmopathy. MiXCR, applied by TCRdb to the multiplex PCR reads, yields one record per CDR3 protein. The table includes roughly 100,000 distinct CDR3 sequences, 47% detected once. The specimen was blood. These receptors were collected from a man aged 40-49 years with Graves' hyperthyroidism. Both conserved end residues are part of each CDR3. A D gene is named only where the DNA matches it firmly. A clone size is listed for some rows: how often the clone was seen (once, few, many), or a class if it is expanded.

clone_size d_call j_call v_call cdr3_nt cdr3_aa
many - TRBJ1-1 TRBV27 TGTGCCAGCAGTATGGGCGGCACTGAAGCTTTCTTT CASSMGGTEAFF
- - TRBJ1-1 TRBV20-1 TGCAGTGCTAGAGATCTAGGGGGGACTGAAGCTTTCTTT CSARDLGGTEAFF
- TRBD2 TRBJ2-1 TRBV19 TGTGCCTGTAGTCCGATGGCGGGGGGCAATGGGCAGTTCTTC CACSPMAGGNGQFF
- TRBD1 TRBJ1-5 TRBV7-7 TGTGCCAGCTCACAGGGACAGGGTCCGCCCCAGCATTTT CASSQGQGPPQHF
- - TRBJ1-2 TRBV24-1 TGTGCCACCAGTGACGGCGACGATGGCTACACCTTC CATSDGDDGYTF
- TRBD2 TRBJ2-3 TRBV7-6 TGTGCCAGCAGCCGAAGAACTAGCGGGAGCCCAGATACGCAGTATTTT CASSRRTSGSPDTQYF
once TRBD2 TRBJ2-7 TRBV19 TGTGCCAGTAAAGCCGGGACTAGCGGAGCCTACGAGCAGTGCTTC CASKAGTSGAYEQCF
once - TRBJ2-4 TRBV4-1 TGCGCCAGCAGCCAAGTTGGCAGCACCAAAAACATTCAGTACTTC CASSQVGSTKNIQYF
- - TRBJ2-7 TRBV5-5 TGTGCCAGCAGCTTGGTGCAGAACGCAGGATTC CASSLVQNAGF
- TRBD1 TRBJ1-2 TRBV2 TGTGCCAGCAGGCGACAGGGGGGACAGGGGAACTATGGCTACACCTTC CASRRQGGQGNYGYTF
many - TRBJ2-7 TRBV20-1 TGCAGTGCTAGCTGGGGCAGGGGGGGCTACGAGCAGTACTTC CSASWGRGGYEQYF
- - TRBJ2-3 TRBV2 TGTGCCAGCAGTGTGGGGCAGAATACAGATACGCAGTATTTT CASSVGQNTDTQYF
many TRBD1 TRBJ2-3 TRBV2 TGTGCCAGCAGTAACAGGGGGGTCGTAGATACGCAGTATTTT CASSNRGVVDTQYF
many - TRBJ2-1 TRBV7-3 TGTGCCAGCTCGAAAGGCAATGAGCAGTTCTTC CASSKGNEQFF
many - TRBJ1-6 TRBV10-2 TGCGCCACCCAGCCAGGGGTCCTCTATAATTCACCCCTCCACTTT CATQPGVLYNSPLHF
- - TRBJ2-6 TRBV29-1 TGCAGCGTTGAGGGACCGAACACTGAAGCTTTC CSVEGPNTEAF
many TRBD1 TRBJ2-7 TRBV5-6 TGTGCCAGCAGCTTCCGGGACAGGGGGCAGATGGTGTACGAGCAGTACTTC CASSFRDRGQMVYEQYF
many TRBD2 TRBJ2-7 TRBV6-5 TGTGCCAGCAGTTACTCGTCCGGCGGGAGGGGGGACGAGCAGTACTTC CASSYSSGGRGDEQYF
many - TRBJ1-5 TRBV5-6 TGTGCCAGCAGGAGGGGCAATCAGCCCCAGCATTTT CASRRGNQPQHF
once - TRBJ2-5 TRBV2 TGTGCCAGCAGTGAATTGGTTCAGGGAGAGACCCAGTACTTC CASSELVQGETQYF
few - TRBJ2-7 TRBV7-2 TGTGCCAGCAGCTTAGGGGGCCCCTACGAGCAGTACTTC CASSLGGPYEQYF
many TRBD2 TRBJ2-7 TRBV11-2 TGTGCCAGCAGCTTATTGTCTAGCGGATTCTACGAGCAGTACTTC CASSLLSSGFYEQYF
many TRBD1 TRBJ1-6 TRBV7-9 TGTGCCAGCAGCTTTGGGACAGGTAGTTCACCCCTCCACTTT CASSFGTGSSPLHF
- TRBD2 TRBJ2-1 TRBV15 TGTGCCACCAGCAGAGGTTGGACTAGCGCCTACAATGAGCAGTTCTTC CATSRGWTSAYNEQFF
many TRBD1 TRBJ1-2 TRBV6-5 TGTGCCAGCAGTTACAAGGGGGCTGGGTATGGCTACACCTTC CASSYKGAGYGYTF
many - TRBJ1-1 TRBV7-8 TGTGCCAGCAGCCCCGAGGGTATGAACACTGAAGCTTTCTTT CASSPEGMNTEAFF
many TRBD2 TRBJ2-6 TRBV15 TGTGCCACCAGCGTGGCGGGGGGTGGGGCCAACGTCCTGACTTTC CATSVAGGGANVLTF
- TRBD2 TRBJ2-3 TRBV6-2/TRBV6-3 TGTGCCAGCAAACTAGCGGGAGGGGGGGATACGCAGTATTTT CASKLAGGGDTQYF
- - TRBJ2-5 TRBV15 TGTGCCACCAGCTTACAAGAGACCCAGTACTTC CATSLQETQYF
many - TRBJ1-5 TRBV12-3/TRBV12-4 TGTGCCAGCAGTTTAGGGGGAGGGTGGCAGCCCCAGCATTTT CASSLGGGWQPQHF